This T cell receptor beta chain was obtained from a study of cytomegalovirus exposure and HLA in healthy donors. Looking at the study overall: Earlier results showed 117 million unique TCR beta sequences derived from approximately 170 million T cells.

The PCR was carried out with 60 Vbeta primers and 13 Jbeta primers. Profiling relied on immunoSEQ multiplex PCR, and the TCRdb table lists in-frame clones only, not all of them. The data hold 80,000 to 130,000 clones, with roughly three quarters observed a single time. Sequencing used PBMCs. The TCR was taken from a woman aged 45 to 65 in good health and CMV-seropositive.

CDR3 bases: TGCGCCAGCAAGACCGGGGAGCCCAATCAGCCCCAGCATTTT. Its protein product is CASKTGEPNQPQHF. V usage is TRBV10-2 and J usage is TRBJ1-5; D not certain. The CDR3 is 14 amino acids. Germline values: CDR1 WSHSY, CDR2 SAAADI. V lost 7 bases, J lost 3 bases, and 13 bases lay in between.